A selection of T cell receptor beta chains follows, all from one sample in a study of CD8+ T cells in alopecia areata. The method was immunoSEQ multiplex PCR; TCRdb's version includes in-frame clones alone and lacks a portion of them. The sample carries about 180,000 clones, 58% recorded once. Specimen: CD4+ T cells sorted from blood, collected between weeks 55 and 65, from a patient treated with tofacitinib. Every receptor here comes from a human donor with alopecia areata. Each CDR3 is given with its conserved first and last residue. D genes are given only for firm matches. Only part of the rows carry a size: once, few, many, or a class if the clone is expanded.

v_call: TRBV4-1; j_call: TRBJ1-4; d_call: -; clone_size: -; cdr3_aa: CASSQDRSEATNEKLFF; cdr3_nt: TGCGCCAGCAGCCAAGACCGGTCAGAAGCAACTAATGAAAAACTGTTTTTT
v_call: TRBV29-1; j_call: TRBJ2-7; d_call: TRBD2; clone_size: -; cdr3_aa: CSVGTSGTFYEQYF; cdr3_nt: TGCAGCGTCGGGACTAGCGGGACCTTCTACGAGCAGTACTTC
v_call: TRBV19; j_call: TRBJ1-2; d_call: TRBD1; clone_size: few; cdr3_aa: CASSNRDRGLYGYTF; cdr3_nt: TGTGCCAGTAGTAACAGGGACAGGGGGCTCTATGGCTACACCTTC
v_call: TRBV27; j_call: TRBJ1-6; d_call: -; clone_size: -; cdr3_aa: CASSSGLRSYSPLHF; cdr3_nt: TGTGCCAGCAGTTCGGGTTTGAGGAGTTATTCACCCCTCCACTTT
v_call: TRBV2; j_call: TRBJ2-7; d_call: -; clone_size: few; cdr3_aa: CASSVGYYEQYF; cdr3_nt: TGTGCCAGCAGTGTGGGGTACTACGAGCAGTACTTC
v_call: TRBV30; j_call: TRBJ2-7; d_call: -; clone_size: -; cdr3_aa: CAWRAGTFPYEQYF; cdr3_nt: TGTGCCTGGAGAGCCGGGACATTTCCCTACGAGCAGTACTTC
v_call: TRBV6-6; j_call: TRBJ2-7; d_call: -; clone_size: -; cdr3_aa: CASSYGTSAYEQYF; cdr3_nt: TGTGCCAGCAGTTATGGGACATCTGCCTACGAGCAGTACTTC
v_call: TRBV2; j_call: TRBJ1-1; d_call: -; clone_size: -; cdr3_aa: CASSIEGTEAFF; cdr3_nt: TGTGCCAGCAGTATAGAGGGGACTGAAGCTTTCTTT
v_call: TRBV12-5; j_call: TRBJ2-5; d_call: -; clone_size: many; cdr3_aa: CASGLDGNPQQYF; cdr3_nt: TGTGCTAGTGGTTTGGACGGAAACCCCCAACAGTACTTC
v_call: TRBV30; j_call: TRBJ1-2; d_call: -; clone_size: -; cdr3_aa: CAWSRAIGYTF; cdr3_nt: TGTGCCTGGAGTAGGGCCATAGGCTACACCTTC
v_call: TRBV19; j_call: TRBJ1-5; d_call: -; clone_size: -; cdr3_aa: CASSIPMSNQPQHF; cdr3_nt: TGTGCCAGTAGTATTCCTATGAGCAATCAGCCCCAGCATTTT
v_call: TRBV4-2; j_call: TRBJ2-1; d_call: TRBD1; clone_size: -; cdr3_aa: CASSHPSPGQGAINEQFF; cdr3_nt: TGTGCCAGCAGCCATCCGTCTCCGGGACAGGGGGCGATTAATGAGCAGTTCTTC
v_call: TRBV30; j_call: TRBJ2-2; d_call: -; clone_size: few; cdr3_aa: CAWAPRYRTHTGELFF; cdr3_nt: TGTGCCTGGGCCCCCCGATACCGAACGCACACCGGGGAGCTGTTTTTT
v_call: TRBV6-6; j_call: TRBJ1-5; d_call: TRBD1; clone_size: -; cdr3_aa: CASTRGGQGAQPQHF; cdr3_nt: TGTGCCAGCACCCGAGGGGGACAGGGGGCCCAGCCCCAGCATTTT
v_call: TRBV19; j_call: TRBJ1-1; d_call: -; clone_size: -; cdr3_aa: CASSPTGNTEAFF; cdr3_nt: TGTGCCAGTAGCCCTACCGGGAACACTGAAGCTTTCTTT
v_call: TRBV27; j_call: TRBJ2-7; d_call: -; clone_size: few; cdr3_aa: CASSLTLAALSEQYF; cdr3_nt: TGTGCCAGCAGTTTAACCCTGGCAGCATTAAGCGAGCAGTACTTC
v_call: TRBV7-9; j_call: TRBJ2-7; d_call: -; clone_size: -; cdr3_aa: CASSWWGTYEQYF; cdr3_nt: TGTGCCAGCAGCTGGTGGGGAACCTACGAGCAGTACTTC
v_call: TRBV9; j_call: TRBJ1-2; d_call: TRBD1; clone_size: -; cdr3_aa: CASSTQGDNYGYTF; cdr3_nt: TGTGCCAGCAGCACTCAGGGGGACAACTATGGCTACACCTTC
v_call: TRBV29-1; j_call: TRBJ2-6; d_call: TRBD1; clone_size: -; cdr3_aa: CSVEERQGLTSGANVLTF; cdr3_nt: TGCAGCGTTGAGGAGCGACAGGGGTTGACCTCTGGGGCCAACGTCCTGACTTTC
v_call: TRBV18; j_call: TRBJ1-4; d_call: -; clone_size: -; cdr3_aa: CASSPETGQKLFF; cdr3_nt: TGTGCCAGCTCACCGGAGACAGGCCAAAAACTGTTTTTT
v_call: TRBV7-2; j_call: TRBJ2-7; d_call: TRBD2; clone_size: -; cdr3_aa: CASSPGGPYEQYF; cdr3_nt: TGTGCCAGCAGCCCGGGGGGTCCCTACGAGCAGTACTTC
v_call: TRBV15; j_call: TRBJ2-5; d_call: -; clone_size: few; cdr3_aa: CATSRDRDSQETQYF; cdr3_nt: TGTGCCACCAGCAGAGATCGGGACTCGCAAGAGACCCAGTACTTC
v_call: TRBV7-9; j_call: TRBJ1-4; d_call: -; clone_size: -; cdr3_aa: CASSLKEKLFF; cdr3_nt: TGTGCCAGCAGCTTGAAAGAAAAACTGTTTTTT
v_call: TRBV10-3; j_call: TRBJ1-6; d_call: -; clone_size: -; cdr3_aa: CAITTDYNSPLHF; cdr3_nt: TGTGCCATCACGACGGATTATAATTCACCCCTCCACTTT
v_call: TRBV7-7; j_call: TRBJ2-5; d_call: -; clone_size: -; cdr3_aa: CASSLHSQQETQYF; cdr3_nt: TGTGCCAGCAGCTTACACAGCCAACAAGAGACCCAGTACTTC
v_call: TRBV11-2; j_call: TRBJ1-1; d_call: -; clone_size: -; cdr3_aa: CASRLTGITRSTEAFF; cdr3_nt: TGTGCCAGCAGGCTCACAGGGATAACGAGATCTACTGAAGCTTTCTTT
v_call: TRBV30; j_call: TRBJ2-7; d_call: -; clone_size: -; cdr3_aa: CAWSLTYEQYF; cdr3_nt: TGTGCCTGGAGTTTGACCTACGAGCAGTACTTC
v_call: TRBV4-2; j_call: TRBJ1-2; d_call: TRBD1; clone_size: -; cdr3_aa: CASSQTRQGSNYGYTF; cdr3_nt: TGTGCCAGCAGCCAAACAAGACAGGGATCAAACTATGGCTACACCTTC
v_call: TRBV30; j_call: TRBJ1-1; d_call: -; clone_size: -; cdr3_aa: CAWRPKGGTEAFF; cdr3_nt: TGTGCCTGGAGACCGAAGGGGGGTACTGAAGCTTTCTTT
v_call: TRBV6-1; j_call: TRBJ2-1; d_call: -; clone_size: few; cdr3_aa: CASSGDAYNEQFF; cdr3_nt: TGTGCCAGCAGCGGGGACGCCTACAATGAGCAGTTCTTC
v_call: TRBV25-1; j_call: TRBJ2-5; d_call: -; clone_size: -; cdr3_aa: CASSEYGRLETQYF; cdr3_nt: TGTGCCAGCAGTGAATATGGGCGCCTAGAGACCCAGTACTTC
v_call: TRBV15; j_call: TRBJ2-2; d_call: -; clone_size: once; cdr3_aa: CATSKNDLGFLFF; cdr3_nt: TGTGCCACCAGTAAAAACGACCTAGGATTTCTGTTTTTT
v_call: TRBV25-1; j_call: TRBJ1-6; d_call: TRBD1; clone_size: -; cdr3_aa: CASSAMTGDNSPLHF; cdr3_nt: TGTGCCAGCAGCGCCATGACAGGGGACAATTCACCCCTCCACTTT
v_call: TRBV25-1; j_call: TRBJ1-5; d_call: -; clone_size: few; cdr3_aa: CASSDGSQPQHF; cdr3_nt: TGTGCCAGCAGTGACGGGTCTCAGCCCCAGCATTTT
v_call: TRBV7-8; j_call: TRBJ2-5; d_call: TRBD2; clone_size: few; cdr3_aa: CASSSDRTSGETQYF; cdr3_nt: TGTGCCAGCAGCTCCGATAGGACTAGCGGGGAGACCCAGTACTTC
v_call: TRBV6-6; j_call: TRBJ2-7; d_call: TRBD1; clone_size: once; cdr3_aa: CASSSRDSYEQYF; cdr3_nt: TGTGCCAGCAGTTCCCGGGACAGCTACGAGCAGTACTTC
v_call: TRBV23-1; j_call: TRBJ1-5; d_call: -; clone_size: few; cdr3_aa: CASSQWAREDDSNQPQHF; cdr3_nt: TGCGCCAGCAGTCAATGGGCCAGGGAAGATGATAGCAATCAGCCCCAGCATTTT
v_call: TRBV5-1; j_call: TRBJ2-3; d_call: -; clone_size: -; cdr3_aa: CASSWLDTQYF; cdr3_nt: TGCGCCAGCAGCTGGTTGGATACGCAGTATTTT
v_call: TRBV5-1; j_call: TRBJ2-1; d_call: TRBD2; clone_size: -; cdr3_aa: CASSPTSGGPLNEQFF; cdr3_nt: TGCGCCAGCAGCCCGACTAGCGGGGGCCCACTCAATGAGCAGTTCTTC
v_call: TRBV5-1; j_call: TRBJ2-5; d_call: -; clone_size: few; cdr3_aa: CASIPEETQYF; cdr3_nt: TGCGCCAGCATTCCGGAAGAGACCCAGTACTTC
v_call: TRBV7-9; j_call: TRBJ1-5; d_call: -; clone_size: -; cdr3_aa: CASSSSGSNQPQHF; cdr3_nt: TGTGCCAGCAGCTCGTCAGGGAGCAATCAGCCCCAGCATTTT
v_call: TRBV30; j_call: TRBJ1-6; d_call: -; clone_size: -; cdr3_aa: CAWTPDYNSPLHF; cdr3_nt: TGTGCCTGGACGCCAGACTATAATTCACCCCTCCACTTT
v_call: TRBV6-1; j_call: TRBJ1-2; d_call: TRBD1; clone_size: -; cdr3_aa: CASSLADRAGYTF; cdr3_nt: TGTGCCAGCAGCCTTGCCGACAGGGCTGGCTACACCTTC
v_call: TRBV10-3; j_call: TRBJ2-2; d_call: -; clone_size: few; cdr3_aa: CAISVTREAGELFF; cdr3_nt: TGTGCCATCAGTGTGACTAGGGAAGCCGGGGAGCTGTTTTTT